This entry is about one T cell receptor (beta chain). Per the original methods: Reference gene primer amplification gave nucleated cell count estimates. TCRdb's table, derived via immunoSEQ multiplex PCR, lists solely in-frame clones and lacks some. Clonal size and the V and J genes are those of that table, whereas D and trimming came from the DNA. The table lists roughly 80,000 clones, approximately 83% of them singletons. This record belongs to a study of blood T cell repertoires in COVID-19. Study details: Specimens from acute and convalescent COVID-19 originated in the United States, Italy and Spain. PBMCs, B-cell-depleted T cells, or T cells provided the cDNA or gDNA that made up the material.

Trimming shortened V by 2 bases and J by 1 base, and 14 bases separated the two germline ends. The germline gives CDR1 KGHSH, CDR2 LQKENI. The length of the CDR3 is 16 residues. Sample: peripheral blood. The TCR sequence derives from a human donor in a cohort sampled during active COVID-19. J is TRBJ1-1 and V is TRBV18, with D perhaps TRBD1 (6 bases). Here the CDR3 reads CASSPRGGAENTEAFF. The CDR3 DNA reads as TGTGCCAGCTCACCAAGGGGGGGGGCGGAGAACACTGAAGCTTTCTTT.